These T cell receptor beta chains were read from a single sample in a study of T cells in Graves' hyperthyroidism and ophthalmopathy. TCRdb redid the calling of the multiplex PCR reads with MiXCR, one entry per CDR3 protein. The sample lists about 330,000 distinct CDR3 sequences, roughly 15% occurring once. The sample comprised blood. The receptors here all came from a woman aged 40-49 years with Graves' ophthalmopathy. Each CDR3 is given without its conserved first and last residue. A D gene is named only where the DNA matches it firmly.

>TRBV28|.|TRBJ2-1
ASSFDVNNEQF
>TRBV7-2|.|TRBJ2-3
ASSLQGRGASTDTQY
>TRBV20-1|.|TRBJ2-7
SARELRGYEQY
>TRBV5-1|.|TRBJ1-1
ASSQSPGYGTEAF
>TRBV7-2|.|TRBJ2-7
ASSLGGSRYEQY
>TRBV7-2|.|TRBJ2-5
ASSLDRTETQY
>TRBV7-2|.|TRBJ1-5
ASSRGEDWPQH
>TRBV3-1|.|TRBJ2-7
ASSQVGRIEQY
>TRBV29-1|.|TRBJ2-7
SVSSGESYEQY
>TRBV11-2|.|TRBJ2-2
ASSLAPAVPNTGELF
>TRBV25-1|TRBD1|TRBJ1-6
ASRDRGNSPLH
>TRBV12-3/TRBV12-4|.|TRBJ2-1
ASTYRNEQF
>TRBV6-1|.|TRBJ1-5
ASSEGTAQPQH
>TRBV27|.|TRBJ1-1
ASISISRGLNTEAF
>TRBV7-9|.|TRBJ2-3
ASSVTGRTDRDTQY
>TRBV18|TRBD1|TRBJ2-3
ASSPLRLPGTGTDTQY
>TRBV10-2|.|TRBJ2-4
ASSEAGLNIQY
>TRBV19|.|TRBJ1-4
ASSPRQEEGKLF
>TRBV4-1|.|TRBJ1-1
ASSAIGTEAF
>TRBV7-2|.|TRBJ2-4
ASSLVGTGPKNIQY
>TRBV7-9|TRBD1|TRBJ1-1
ASKGQGNSEAF
>TRBV2|TRBD2|TRBJ2-7
ASSDPSGKSYEQY
>TRBV6-1|TRBD1|TRBJ1-1
ASSYQGVFTEAF
>TRBV28|.|TRBJ1-3
AATGQVYSGNTIY
>TRBV24-1|.|TRBJ2-5
ATSDRSPGETQY
>TRBV20-1|TRBD2|TRBJ2-5
SAPQPGTKTQY
>TRBV12-3/TRBV12-4|TRBD1|TRBJ1-2
ASRKGGGGYT
>TRBV3-1|.|TRBJ2-1
ASSQDWRNNEQF
>TRBV18|.|TRBJ2-3
ASSPLQRGTDTQY
>TRBV19|.|TRBJ2-2
ASSYGRNTGELF
>TRBV12-3/TRBV12-4|.|TRBJ2-1
ASSHPDPSSYNEQF
>TRBV6-1|.|TRBJ2-3
ASREPLRATSTDTQY
>TRBV7-2|.|TRBJ1-1
ASSSRVNTEAF
>TRBV2|.|TRBJ2-3
ASSGNYATDTQY